This TCR beta chain is drawn from a study of shared clonotypes between healthy human individuals. Study context: The study used three CD4 naive, three CD4 memory, two CD8 naive and one CD8 memory plate per donor.

The repertoire was sequenced with immunoSEQ multiplex PCR; TCRdb's copy has only in-frame clones and lacks some. The table records about 690,000 clones, around 90% of them present only once. Only Caucasian adults living in Nashville, Tennessee made up the donor group. Losses at the gene ends were 6 bases for V and 2 bases for J; bases not matched to a gene: 7. The CDR3 totals 14 residues. The V gene's germline CDR1 is ENHRY and CDR2 SYGVKD. This chain uses TRBV10-3 with TRBJ2-7, with 7 bases lining up with TRBD1. This sequence was found in a man aged 18 to 35 in good health. Some clones in this sample may be carry-over from other donors' samples. Specimen: memory CD8+ T cells from PBMCs. Subset indicated: CD45RO+ cells pooled with CCR7-negative TemRA cells. The CDR3 here is CAISPPTGTYEQYF. CDR3 nucleotides: TGTGCCATCAGCCCCCCGACAGGGACCTACGAGCAGTACTTC.